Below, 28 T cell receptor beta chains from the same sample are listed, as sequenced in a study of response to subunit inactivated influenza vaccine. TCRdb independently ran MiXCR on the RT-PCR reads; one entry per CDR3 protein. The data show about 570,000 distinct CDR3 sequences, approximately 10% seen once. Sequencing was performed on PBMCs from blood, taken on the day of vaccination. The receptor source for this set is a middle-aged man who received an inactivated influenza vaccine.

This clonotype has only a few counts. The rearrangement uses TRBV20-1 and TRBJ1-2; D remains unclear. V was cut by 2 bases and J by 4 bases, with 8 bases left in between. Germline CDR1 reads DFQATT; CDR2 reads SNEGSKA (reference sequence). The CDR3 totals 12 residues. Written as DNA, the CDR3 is TGCAGTGCTAGATTGGAAATCTATGGCTACACCTTC. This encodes CSARLEIYGYTF.

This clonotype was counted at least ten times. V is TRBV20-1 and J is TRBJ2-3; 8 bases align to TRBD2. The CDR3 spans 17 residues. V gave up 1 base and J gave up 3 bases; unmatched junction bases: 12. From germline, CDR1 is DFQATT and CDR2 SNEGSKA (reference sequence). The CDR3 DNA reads TGCAGTGCTAGAGTGGCGGGGGGCCTCCCTATAACAGATACGCAGTATTTT. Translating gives CSARVAGGLPITDTQYF.

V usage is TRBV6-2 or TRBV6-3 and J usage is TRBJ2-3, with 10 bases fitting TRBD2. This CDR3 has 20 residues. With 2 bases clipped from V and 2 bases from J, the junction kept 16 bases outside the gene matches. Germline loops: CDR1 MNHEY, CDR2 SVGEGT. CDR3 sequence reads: CASSYDVAGGLGAFTDTQYF. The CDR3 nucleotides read TGTGCCAGCAGTTACGACGTAGCGGGGGGCCTTGGGGCGTTCACAGATACGCAGTATTTT.

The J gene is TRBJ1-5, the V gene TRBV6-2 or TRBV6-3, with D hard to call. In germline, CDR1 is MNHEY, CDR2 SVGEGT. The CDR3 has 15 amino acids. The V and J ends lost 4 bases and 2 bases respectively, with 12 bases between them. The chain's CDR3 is CASSFFGGGNQPQHF. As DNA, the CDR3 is TGTGCCAGCAGTTTTTTCGGCGGGGGCAATCAGCCCCAGCATTTT.

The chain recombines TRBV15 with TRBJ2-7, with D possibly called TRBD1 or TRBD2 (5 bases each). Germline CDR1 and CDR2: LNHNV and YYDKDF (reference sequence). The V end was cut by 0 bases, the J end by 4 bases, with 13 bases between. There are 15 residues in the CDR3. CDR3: CATSRDVGRFYEQYF. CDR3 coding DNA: TGTGCCACCAGCAGAGATGTGGGACGGTTTTACGAGCAGTACTTC.

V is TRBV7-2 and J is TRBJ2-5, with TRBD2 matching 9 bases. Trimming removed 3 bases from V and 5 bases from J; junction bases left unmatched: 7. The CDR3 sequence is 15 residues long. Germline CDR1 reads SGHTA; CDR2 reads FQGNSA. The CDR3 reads CASSLQAGGLETQYF. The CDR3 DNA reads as TGTGCCAGCAGCTTGCAAGCGGGAGGTCTGGAGACCCAGTACTTC.

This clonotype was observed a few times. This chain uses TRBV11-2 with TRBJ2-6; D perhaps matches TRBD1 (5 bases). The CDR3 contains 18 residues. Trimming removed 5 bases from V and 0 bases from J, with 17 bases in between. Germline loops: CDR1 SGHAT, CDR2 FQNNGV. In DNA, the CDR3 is TGTGCCAGCAGCGGTGCCCACAGGCTAATCTCTGGGGCCAACGTCCTGACTTTC. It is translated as CASSGAHRLISGANVLTF.

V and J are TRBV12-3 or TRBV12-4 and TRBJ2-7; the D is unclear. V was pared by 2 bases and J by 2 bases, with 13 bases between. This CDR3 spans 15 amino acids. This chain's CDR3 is CASSLTDKLTYEQYF. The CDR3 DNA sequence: TGTGCCAGCAGTTTAACCGACAAACTAACCTACGAGCAGTACTTC.

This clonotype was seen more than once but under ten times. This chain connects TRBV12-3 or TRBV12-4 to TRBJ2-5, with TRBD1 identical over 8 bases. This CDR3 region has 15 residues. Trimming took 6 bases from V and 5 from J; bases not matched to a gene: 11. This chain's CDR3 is CASSRKGQGGETQYF. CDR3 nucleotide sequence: TGTGCCAGCAGCCGGAAAGGACAGGGAGGCGAGACCCAGTACTTC.

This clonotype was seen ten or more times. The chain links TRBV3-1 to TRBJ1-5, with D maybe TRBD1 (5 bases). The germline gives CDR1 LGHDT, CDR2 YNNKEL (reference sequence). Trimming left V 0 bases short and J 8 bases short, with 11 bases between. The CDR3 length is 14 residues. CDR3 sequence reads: CASSQENRGKPQHF. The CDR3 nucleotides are TGTGCCAGCAGCCAAGAGAATAGGGGAAAGCCCCAGCATTTT.

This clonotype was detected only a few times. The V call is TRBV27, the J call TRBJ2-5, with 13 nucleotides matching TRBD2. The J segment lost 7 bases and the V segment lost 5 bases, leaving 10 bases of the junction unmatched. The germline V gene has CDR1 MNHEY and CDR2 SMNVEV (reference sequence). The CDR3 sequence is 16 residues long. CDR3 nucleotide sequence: TGTGCCAGCAGTACTCGGACTAGCGGGAGAGAAGGGACCCAGTACTTC. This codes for CASSTRTSGREGTQYF.

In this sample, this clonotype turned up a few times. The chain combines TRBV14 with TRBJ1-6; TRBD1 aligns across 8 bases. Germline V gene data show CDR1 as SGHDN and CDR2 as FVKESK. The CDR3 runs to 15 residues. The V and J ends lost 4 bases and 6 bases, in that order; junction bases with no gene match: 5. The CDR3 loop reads CASSPGTGRNSPLHF. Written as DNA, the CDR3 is TGTGCCAGCAGCCCCGGGACAGGACGTAATTCACCCCTCCACTTT.

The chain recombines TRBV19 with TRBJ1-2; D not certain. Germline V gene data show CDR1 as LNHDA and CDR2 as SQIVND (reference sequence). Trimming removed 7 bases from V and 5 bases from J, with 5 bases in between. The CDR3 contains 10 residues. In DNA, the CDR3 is TGTGCCAGTATGGGTTATGGCTACACCTTC. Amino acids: CASMGYGYTF.

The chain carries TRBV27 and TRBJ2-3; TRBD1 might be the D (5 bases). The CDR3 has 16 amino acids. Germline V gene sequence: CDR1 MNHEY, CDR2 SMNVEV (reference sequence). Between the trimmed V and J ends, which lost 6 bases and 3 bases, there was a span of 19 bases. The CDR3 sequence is CASRSAAWGPTDTQYF. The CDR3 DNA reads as TGTGCCAGCAGGAGCGCTGCTTGGGGCCCGACAGATACGCAGTATTTT.

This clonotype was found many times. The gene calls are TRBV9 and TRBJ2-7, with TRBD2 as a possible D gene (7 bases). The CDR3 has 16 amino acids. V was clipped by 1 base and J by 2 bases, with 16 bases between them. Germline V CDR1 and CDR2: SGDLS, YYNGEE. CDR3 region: CASSVQSGTQPYEQYF. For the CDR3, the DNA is TGTGCCAGCAGCGTACAAAGCGGGACACAGCCCTACGAGCAGTACTTC.

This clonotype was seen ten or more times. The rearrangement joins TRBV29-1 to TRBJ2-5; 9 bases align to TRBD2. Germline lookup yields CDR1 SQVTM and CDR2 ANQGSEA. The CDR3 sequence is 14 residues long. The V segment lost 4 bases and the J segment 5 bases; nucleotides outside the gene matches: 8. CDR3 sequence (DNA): TGCAGCGTTGGTGCTAGCGGGGTGTCGGAGACCCAGTACTTC. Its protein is CSVGASGVSETQYF.

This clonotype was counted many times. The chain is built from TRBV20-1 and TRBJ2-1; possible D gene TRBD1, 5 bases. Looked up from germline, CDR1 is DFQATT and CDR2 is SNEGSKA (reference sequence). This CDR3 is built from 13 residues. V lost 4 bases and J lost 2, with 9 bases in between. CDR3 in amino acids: CSAKGLAYNEQFF. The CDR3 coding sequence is TGCAGTGCTAAGGGGTTGGCCTACAATGAGCAGTTCTTC.

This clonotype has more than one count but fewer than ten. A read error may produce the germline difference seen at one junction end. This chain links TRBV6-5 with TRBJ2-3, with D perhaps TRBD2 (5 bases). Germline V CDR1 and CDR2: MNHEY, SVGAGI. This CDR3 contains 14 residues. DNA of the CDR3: TGTGCCAGCAGTGACTCCGGGAACACAGATACGCAGTATTTT. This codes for CASSDSGNTDTQYF.

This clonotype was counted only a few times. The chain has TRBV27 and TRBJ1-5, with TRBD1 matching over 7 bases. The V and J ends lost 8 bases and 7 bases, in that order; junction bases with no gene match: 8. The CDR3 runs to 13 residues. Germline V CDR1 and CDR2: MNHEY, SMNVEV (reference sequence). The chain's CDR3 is CASGRTGEQPQHF. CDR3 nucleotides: TGTGCCAGCGGTCGGACAGGTGAACAGCCCCAGCATTTT.

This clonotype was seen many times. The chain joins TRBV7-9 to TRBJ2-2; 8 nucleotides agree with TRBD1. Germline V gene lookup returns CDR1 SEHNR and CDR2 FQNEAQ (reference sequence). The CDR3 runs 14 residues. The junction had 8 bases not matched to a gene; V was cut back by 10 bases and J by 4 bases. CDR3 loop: CAIPDRDVTGELFF. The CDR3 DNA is TGTGCCATACCGGACAGGGACGTCACCGGGGAGCTGTTTTTT.

The DNA of the CDR3 is TGTGCCAGCAGTTACTCTTTCCCCCAGAGCTCCTACAATGAGCAGTTCTTC. Translation gives CASSYSFPQSSYNEQFF. The chain couples TRBV6-5 to TRBJ2-1; D ambiguous. V was cut by 0 bases and J by 0 bases, with 12 bases left in between. The CDR3 totals 17 residues. Germline CDR1 is MNHEY and CDR2 is SVGAGI.

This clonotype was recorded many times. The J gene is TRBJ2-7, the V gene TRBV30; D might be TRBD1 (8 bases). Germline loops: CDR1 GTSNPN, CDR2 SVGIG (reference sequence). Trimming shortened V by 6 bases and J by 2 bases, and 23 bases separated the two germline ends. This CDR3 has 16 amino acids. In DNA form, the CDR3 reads TGTGCCTGCAACCCTACCAGCGGGACAGGTACCTACGAGCAGTACTTC. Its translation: CACNPTSGTGTYEQYF.

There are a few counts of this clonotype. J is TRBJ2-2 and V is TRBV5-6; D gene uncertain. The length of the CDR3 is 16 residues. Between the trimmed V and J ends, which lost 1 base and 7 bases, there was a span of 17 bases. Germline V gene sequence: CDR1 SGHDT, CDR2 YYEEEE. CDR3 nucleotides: TGTGCCAGCAGCTTGACATACGCTACCCAAGGCGGGGAGCTGTTTTTT. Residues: CASSLTYATQGGELFF. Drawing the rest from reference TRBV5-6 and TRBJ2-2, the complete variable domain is DAGVTQSPTHLIKTRGQQVTLRCSPKSGHDTVSWYQQALGQGPQFIFQYYEEEERQRGNFPDRFSGHQFPNYSSELNVNALLLGDSALYLCASSLTYATQGGELFFGEGSRLTVL.

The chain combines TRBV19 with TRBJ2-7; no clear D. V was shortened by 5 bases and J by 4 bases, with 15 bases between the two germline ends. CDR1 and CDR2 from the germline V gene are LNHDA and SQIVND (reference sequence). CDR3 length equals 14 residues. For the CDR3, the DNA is TGTGCCAGTAGTCCCCCCGGCGGCCGTTACGAGCAGTACTTC. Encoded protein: CASSPPGGRYEQYF. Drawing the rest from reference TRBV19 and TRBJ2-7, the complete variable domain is DGGITQSPKYLFRKEGQNVTLSCEQNLNHDAMYWYRQDPGQGLRLIYYSQIVNDFQKGDIAEGYSVSREKKESFPLTVTSAQKNPTAFYLCASSPPGGRYEQYFGPGTRLTVT.

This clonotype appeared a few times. This chain's CDR3 is CASSVRYSYEQYF. The CDR3 coding sequence is TGTGCCAGCAGTGTTCGGTATTCCTACGAGCAGTACTTC. The J gene is TRBJ2-7, the V gene TRBV28; D not resolved. The ends were cut back, 5 bases at V and 1 base at J, with 9 bases in the middle. The CDR3 runs 13 residues. Germline CDR1 reads MDHEN; CDR2 reads SYDVKM.

This CDR3 is CASNGPDRLSSYEQYF. The CDR3 DNA is TGTGCCAGCAACGGCCCGGACAGACTAAGCTCCTACGAGCAGTACTTC. The chain employs TRBV2 and TRBJ2-7; D is possibly TRBD1 (6 bases). This CDR3 region has 16 residues. Germline values: CDR1 SNHLY, CDR2 FYNNEI. With 7 bases removed from V and 0 bases from J, the gap between germline ends came to 19 bases.

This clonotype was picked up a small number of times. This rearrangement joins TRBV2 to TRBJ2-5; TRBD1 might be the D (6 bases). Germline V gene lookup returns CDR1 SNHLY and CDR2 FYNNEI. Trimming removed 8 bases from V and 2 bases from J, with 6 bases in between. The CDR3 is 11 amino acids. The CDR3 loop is CASGQQETQYF. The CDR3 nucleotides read TGTGCCAGCGGACAGCAAGAGACCCAGTACTTC.

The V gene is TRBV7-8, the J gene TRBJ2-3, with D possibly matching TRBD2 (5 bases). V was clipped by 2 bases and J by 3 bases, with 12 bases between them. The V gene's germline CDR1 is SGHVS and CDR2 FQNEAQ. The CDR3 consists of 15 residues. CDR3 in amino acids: CASSLSTGVTDTQYF. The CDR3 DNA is TGTGCCAGCAGCTTATCAACCGGGGTAACAGATACGCAGTATTTT. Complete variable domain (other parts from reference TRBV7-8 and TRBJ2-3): GAGVSQSPRYKVAKRGQDVALRCDPISGHVSLFWYQQALGQGPEFLTYFQNEAQLDKSGLPSDRFFAERPEGSVSTLKIQRTQQEDSAVYLCASSLSTGVTDTQYFGPGTRLTVL.